The 8 T cell receptor beta chains in this list originate from one sample, sequenced in a study of OX40 agonist ivuxolimab in advanced cancers. Measured with immunoSEQ multiplex PCR; TCRdb has only the in-frame clones, and not every one. The sample consists of 50,000 to 60,000 clones, 82% of them appearing once. This material consisted of CD4+ or CD8+ T cells sorted from blood, taken in a trial of the OX40 agonist ivuxolimab. These receptors all come from an adult with an advanced solid tumor such as melanoma, head and neck, liver or kidney cancer.

This chain links TRBV13 with TRBJ1-4; D is unresolved. Deletions cut 2 bases from V and 5 bases from J, with 15 bases between. CDR3 length: 16 residues. In germline, CDR1 is PRHDT, CDR2 FYEKMQ (reference sequence). CDR3 DNA: TGTGCCAGCAGCTTAAAAAGGTCCAGAACGAATGAAAAACTGTTTTTT. It codes for CASSLKRSRTNEKLFF. Complete variable domain (other parts from reference TRBV13 and TRBJ1-4): AAGVIQSPRHLIKEKRETATLKCYPIPRHDTVYWYQQGPGQDPQFLISFYEKMQSDKGSIPDRFSAQQFSDYHSELNMSSLELGDSALYFCASSLKRSRTNEKLFFGSGTQLSVL.

V gene TRBV18 combines with J gene TRBJ1-2, with 8 bases identical to TRBD1. Trimming removed 3 bases from V and 6 bases from J; junction bases left unmatched: 9. Germline V gene sequence: CDR1 KGHSH, CDR2 LQKENI. The CDR3 length is 15 residues. The CDR3 DNA sequence: TGTGCCAGCTCACCCGGACAGGGCTCAAGCGATGGCTACACCTTC. Protein sequence: CASSPGQGSSDGYTF.

V and J are TRBV4-1 and TRBJ2-5; TRBD2 matches at 11 bases. Unmatched junction bases numbered 7, after V lost 0 bases and J lost 4 bases. CDR3 length: 17 amino acids. Germline V gene sequence: CDR1 MGHRA, CDR2 YSYEKL. CDR3 region: CASSQESSGLAVETQYF. The CDR3 DNA reads TGCGCCAGCAGCCAAGAGAGTTCGGGACTAGCGGTAGAGACCCAGTACTTC.

This clone was detected only a few times. The chain combines TRBV23-1 with TRBJ2-3, with 9 bases identical to TRBD2. TRBV23-1 is an open reading frame whose function is uncertain. Trimming removed 11 bases from V and 6 bases from J; junction bases left unmatched: 12. This CDR3 is 14 amino acids long. CDR3: CARDLAGEEDTQYF. In DNA form, the CDR3 reads TGCGCCCGCGACTTAGCGGGAGAGGAGGATACGCAGTATTTT.

The chain uses TRBV7-9 and TRBJ1-2; TRBD1 matches 7 bases. From germline, CDR1 is SEHNR and CDR2 FQNEAQ (reference sequence). Unmatched junction bases numbered 4, after V lost 3 bases and J lost 6 bases. The CDR3 is 13 amino acids. CDR3 DNA sequence: TGTGCCAGCAGCTTCGGACAGGAAGATGGCTACACCTTC. It specifies CASSFGQEDGYTF.

This clone has only a few counts. V is TRBV7-9 and J is TRBJ1-2; D is unclear. CDR3 length: 13 amino acids. V lost 2 bases, J lost 4 bases, and 8 bases lay in between. Per the germline V gene, CDR1 is SEHNR and CDR2 is FQNEAQ (reference sequence). CDR3 sequence reads: CASSLPQSYGYTF. The CDR3 DNA sequence: TGTGCCAGCAGCTTACCACAGTCCTATGGCTACACCTTC.

This chain joins TRBV7-3 and TRBJ1-2, with 8 nucleotides matching TRBD1. The CDR3 extends over 17 amino acids. With 5 bases clipped from V and 4 bases from J, the junction kept 15 bases outside the gene matches. Per germline, CDR1 SGHTA and CDR2 FQGTGA. CDR3 DNA sequence: TGTGCCAGCAGCCCCACACCGGGGCAGGGGGCAGGCTATGGCTACACCTTC. Its protein is CASSPTPGQGAGYGYTF.

This clone is medium-sized (0.01 to 0.1%) in the sample. The genes are TRBV6-1 and TRBJ1-5; D is undetermined. Germline CDR1 MNHNS, CDR2 SASEGT. CDR3 length: 12 amino acids. The V and J ends lost 6 bases and 5 bases respectively, with 8 bases between them. In nucleotides, the CDR3 is TGTGCCAGCAGGGGATCTCATCAGCCCCAGCATTTT. It yields the protein CASRGSHQPQHF.